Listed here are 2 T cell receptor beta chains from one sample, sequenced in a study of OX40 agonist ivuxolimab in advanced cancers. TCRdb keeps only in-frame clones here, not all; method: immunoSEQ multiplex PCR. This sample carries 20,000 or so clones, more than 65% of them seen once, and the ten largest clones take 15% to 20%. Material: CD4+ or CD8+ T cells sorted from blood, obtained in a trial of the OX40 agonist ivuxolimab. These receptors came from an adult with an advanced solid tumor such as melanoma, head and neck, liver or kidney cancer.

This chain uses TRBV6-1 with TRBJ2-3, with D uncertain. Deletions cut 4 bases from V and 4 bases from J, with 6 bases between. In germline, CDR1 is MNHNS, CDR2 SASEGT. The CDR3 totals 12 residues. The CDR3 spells CASSVRPDTQYF. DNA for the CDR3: TGTGCCAGCAGTGTAAGGCCAGATACGCAGTATTTT.

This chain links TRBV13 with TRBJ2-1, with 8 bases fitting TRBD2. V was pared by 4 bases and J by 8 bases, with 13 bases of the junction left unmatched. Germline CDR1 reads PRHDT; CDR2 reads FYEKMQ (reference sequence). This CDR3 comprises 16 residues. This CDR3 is CASSSTGTTGGYEQFF. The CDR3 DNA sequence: TGTGCCAGCAGCTCGACCGGGACTACGGGAGGGTATGAGCAGTTCTTC. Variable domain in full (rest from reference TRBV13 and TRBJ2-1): AAGVIQSPRHLIKEKRETATLKCYPIPRHDTVYWYQQGPGQDPQFLISFYEKMQSDKGSIPDRFSAQQFSDYHSELNMSSLELGDSALYFCASSSTGTTGGYEQFFGPGTRLTVL.